Shown below are 18 T cell receptor beta chains from a single sample sequenced in a study of post-analysis software for immune sequencing data. Points from the study as a whole: There were five TRBV segments more frequent in patients than controls, and TRBV5-6, TRBV5-1 and TRBV20-1 were among them.

No antigen has been assigned to these receptors. Unique molecular identifiers were carried by the TCR beta cDNA libraries. TCRdb re-called the PCR reads with MiXCR, one entry per CDR3 protein. The data show some 690,000 distinct CDR3 sequences, 55% to 60% seen once. Sequencing was carried out using blood. These receptors all stem from a girl aged 2 to 10 with multiple sclerosis.

About this clonotype itself: At one boundary the junction diverges from the germline segment, which might be a read error. This chain links TRBV7-2 with TRBJ2-7; D remains unclear. CDR3 length: 17 amino acids. CDR1 is SGHTA, CDR2 FQGNSA, per germline. This chain's CDR3 is CAGSLSPRVSGQREQYF. In DNA, the CDR3 is TGTGCCGGCAGCTTATCACCGCGCGTCTCTGGGCAGCGAGAGCAGTACTTC. Full variable domain (remainder filled in from reference TRBV7-2 and TRBJ2-7): GAGVSQSPSNKVTEKGKDVELRCDPISGHTALYWYRQSLGQGLEFLIYFQGNSAPDKSGLPSDRFSAERTGGSVSTLTIQRTQQEDSAVYLCAGSLSPRVSGQREQYFGPGTRLTVT.

The gene calls are TRBV20-1 and TRBJ2-1; 8 bases agree with TRBD2. Germline loops: CDR1 DFQATT, CDR2 SNEGSKA (reference sequence). This CDR3 is 16 amino acids long. The V segment lost 7 bases and the J segment 0 bases; nucleotides outside the gene matches: 11. CDR3: CSGLRGGSSSYNEQFF. In DNA, the CDR3 is TGCAGTGGATTACGGGGGGGCTCGAGCTCCTACAATGAGCAGTTCTTC.

Comment on this clonotype: One end of the junction varies from germline; a read error may be responsible. The CDR3 DNA reads TGTGCCAGCAGTAGCCCAGTCGGCGGGGTATCCTGCGAGCAGTACTTC. Amino acid sequence: CASSSPVGGVSCEQYF. The V gene is TRBV28, the J gene TRBJ2-4; possibly TRBD2 for D (6 bases). The tail of the sequence fits TRBJ2-7 better, so the J call may be wrong. The CDR3 totals 16 residues. The V gene's germline CDR1 is MDHEN and CDR2 SYDVKM.

CDR3: CSASRGAGAGNEQFF. The CDR3 coding sequence is TGCAGTGCTAGTAGGGGGGCAGGGGCCGGCAATGAGCAGTTCTTC. The chain links TRBV20-1 to TRBJ2-1; D assignment may be TRBD1 or TRBD2 (6 bases each). The V gene lost 3 bases and the J gene lost 6 bases, with 18 bases spanning the gap. CDR3 length: 15 residues. Germline CDR1 and CDR2: DFQATT and SNEGSKA (reference sequence).

This rearrangement joins TRBV5-8 to TRBJ2-1, with D possibly being TRBD1 or TRBD2 (5 bases each). This CDR3 region has 14 residues. Germline V gene lookup returns CDR1 SGHTS and CDR2 YDEGEE. V was pared by 3 bases and J by 9 bases, with 16 bases between. This CDR3 is CASSSSGRASEQFF. DNA for the CDR3: TGTGCCAGCAGCTCCTCGGGGCGGGCTAGTGAGCAGTTCTTC.

CDR3 nucleotide sequence: TGCAGCGTTGTTGGGAGGAGGACAGGGGTAATGACTGAAGCTTTCTTT. Translated: CSVVGRRTGVMTEAFF. V gene TRBV29-1 combines with J gene TRBJ1-1, with 9 nucleotides matching TRBD1. The ends lost 4 bases at V and 5 bases at J; junction bases unmatched: 14. Germline CDR1 is SQVTM and CDR2 is ANQGSEA. The CDR3 contains 16 residues.

This rearrangement joins TRBV7-2 to TRBJ2-5; maybe TRBD2 (5 bases). In germline, CDR1 is SGHTA, CDR2 FQGNSA. V lost 2 bases to trimming and J lost 5 bases, with 18 bases between them. The CDR3 is 16 amino acids. CDR3 nucleotides: TGTGCCAGCAGCTTAAACAGAAGGACTTCTTGGGAGACCCAGTACTTC. Its translation: CASSLNRRTSWETQYF.

The chain uses TRBV29-1 and TRBJ2-7; D is ambiguous. CDR1 is SQVTM and CDR2 is ANQGSEA in the germline V gene. V was shortened by 4 bases and J by 1 base, with 8 bases between the two germline ends. This CDR3 has 12 amino acids. This CDR3 reads CSVAGRSYEQYF. CDR3 in DNA: TGCAGCGTTGCCGGCAGGTCCTACGAGCAGTACTTC.

This clonotype was detected only a few times. CDR3 sequence reads: CATSDLRPDTQYF. CDR3 nucleotide sequence: TGTGCCACCAGTGATTTGCGCCCAGATACGCAGTATTTT. The chain recombines TRBV24-1 with TRBJ2-3; no clear D. V lost 0 bases and J lost 4, with 4 bases in between. Germline CDR1 KGHDR, CDR2 SFDVKD. The CDR3 contains 13 residues.

V usage is TRBV12-3 or TRBV12-4 and J usage is TRBJ2-7; no clear D. This CDR3 is built from 10 residues. V was pared by 8 bases and J by 4 bases, with 6 bases between. CDR3 nucleotide sequence: TGTGCCAGCGCAGATTACGAGCAGTACTTC. It is translated as CASADYEQYF.

This rearrangement joins TRBV29-1 to TRBJ2-7, with TRBD1 identical over 8 bases. V shed 1 base, J shed 7 bases, and the junction held 9 bases outside the gene matches. Germline CDR1 is SQVTM and CDR2 is ANQGSEA. The CDR3 covers 14 residues. As DNA, the CDR3 is TGCAGCGTTGAAGGAGGACAGGGTGCGGGGGAGCAGTACTTC. It is translated as CSVEGGQGAGEQYF.

The DNA for the CDR3 is TGCGCCAGCAGCCAAGGCTCAGGGTCAGATACGCAGTATTTT. Residues: CASSQGSGSDTQYF. This sequence joins TRBV4-3 and TRBJ2-3; maybe TRBD1 (5 bases). The germline V and J ends were trimmed by 1 base and 4 bases, with 9 bases remaining between them. The CDR3 has 14 amino acids. Looked up from germline, CDR1 is LGHNA and CDR2 is YSLEER.

The chain links TRBV24-1 to TRBJ2-3, with D perhaps TRBD2 (6 bases). The CDR3 is 14 amino acids. Trimming pared 5 bases from V and 3 bases from J, leaving 11 bases between. Germline V CDR1 and CDR2: KGHDR, SFDVKD. CDR3 residues: CATSVGRWTDTQYF. The CDR3 DNA sequence: TGTGCCACCAGTGTGGGGAGGTGGACAGATACGCAGTATTTT.

This clonotype was picked up a small number of times. The rearrangement joins TRBV7-2 to TRBJ2-7; possibly TRBD1 for D (7 bases). Germline loops: CDR1 SGHTA, CDR2 FQGNSA. Between the trimmed V and J ends, which lost 5 bases and 3 bases, there was a span of 17 bases. The CDR3 runs 15 residues. CDR3 protein: CASSLQGGVGYEQYF. The CDR3 DNA sequence: TGTGCCAGCAGCCTCCAGGGGGGAGTCGGCTACGAGCAGTACTTC.

This clonotype was counted only a few times. V gene TRBV20-1 combines with J gene TRBJ2-7, with D unresolved. The V gene's germline CDR1 is DFQATT and CDR2 SNEGSKA (reference sequence). V was pared by 0 bases and J by 4 bases, with 7 bases between. The CDR3 runs to 12 residues. The CDR3 DNA follows: TGCAGTGCTAGAGATATAGGGTACGAGCAGTACTTC. It codes for CSARDIGYEQYF.

This chain uses TRBV27 with TRBJ2-2; possible D gene TRBD1, 5 bases. The CDR3 has 14 amino acids. Germline V gene data show CDR1 as MNHEY and CDR2 as SMNVEV (reference sequence). With 2 bases removed from V and 5 bases from J, the gap between germline ends came to 9 bases. The CDR3 bases are TGTGCCAGCAGTTTAACCAGGGAAACCGGGGAGCTGTTTTTT. Protein sequence: CASSLTRETGELFF.

The CDR3: CSAGGLAGVHPDTQYF. The CDR3 DNA is TGCAGTGCTGGGGGACTAGCGGGGGTCCACCCAGATACGCAGTATTTT. V gene TRBV20-1 combines with J gene TRBJ2-3, with 14 bases matching TRBD2. This CDR3 is 16 amino acids long. The J segment lost 4 bases and the V segment lost 5 bases, leaving 8 bases of the junction unmatched. Germline CDR1 and CDR2: DFQATT and SNEGSKA (reference sequence).

The genes are TRBV29-1 and TRBJ2-7, with a tentative D call TRBD1 (5 bases). Trimming took 6 bases from V and 0 from J, leaving 12 bases between them. The CDR3 extends over 13 amino acids. Looked up from germline, CDR1 is SQVTM and CDR2 is ANQGSEA. The chain's CDR3 is CSVAQGGSYEQYF. The DNA for the CDR3 is TGCAGCGTGGCCCAGGGTGGCTCCTACGAGCAGTACTTC.